This T cell receptor (beta chain) was captured in a study of OX40 agonist ivuxolimab in advanced cancers. In the study overall: All patients had ivuxolimab intravenously every 2 weeks at 0.01 to 10 mg/kg.

Details on this clone: Its cognate antigen is unknown.

Study outcomes and limitations: Clonal expansion from baseline to week 6 occurred in both CD4+ and CD8+ T cells. Certain nonresponders additionally had low normalized T-cell clonal expansion.

Using immunoSEQ multiplex PCR, the repertoire was profiled, and TCRdb retains in-frame clones only, with some absent. In the table there are tens of thousands of clones, 60% to 85% of which are singletons. It was autoimmune disease history or systemic immunosuppression that excluded patients. Trimming pared 0 bases from V and 6 bases from J, leaving 9 bases between. The length of the CDR3 is 13 residues. The germline gives CDR1 MNHNY, CDR2 SVGAGI (reference sequence). The chain has TRBV6-6 and TRBJ2-7; a weak D match, TRBD2 (5 bases). This specimen consisted of CD4+ or CD8+ T cells sorted from blood, obtained in a trial of the OX40 agonist ivuxolimab. The sequence was collected from an adult with an advanced solid tumor such as melanoma, head and neck, liver or kidney cancer. This CDR3 is CASSYSSAGEQYF. CDR3 bases: TGTGCCAGCAGTTACTCGTCGGCGGGCGAGCAGTACTTC.